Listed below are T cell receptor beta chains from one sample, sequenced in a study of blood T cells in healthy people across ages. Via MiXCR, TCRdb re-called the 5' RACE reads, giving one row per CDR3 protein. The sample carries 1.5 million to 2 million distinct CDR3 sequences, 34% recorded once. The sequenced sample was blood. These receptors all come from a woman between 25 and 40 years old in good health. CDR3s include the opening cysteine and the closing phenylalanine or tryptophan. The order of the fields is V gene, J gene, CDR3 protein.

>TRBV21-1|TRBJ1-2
CASSKDGGVGYTF
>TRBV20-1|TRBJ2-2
CSAREGTPTGELFF
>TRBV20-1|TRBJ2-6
CSARDGGSWGANVLTF
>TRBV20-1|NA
CSARDTLAGSPYEQYF
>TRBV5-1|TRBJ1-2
CASSSHRGQRDGYTF
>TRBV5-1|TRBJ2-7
CASSPGPSSYEQYF
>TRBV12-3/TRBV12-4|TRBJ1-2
CASSLPGRDGYTF
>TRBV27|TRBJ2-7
CASSFWLSNGPYEQYF
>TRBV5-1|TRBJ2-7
CASSLTYRGDYEQYF
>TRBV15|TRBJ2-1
CATSRETSPSYNEQFF
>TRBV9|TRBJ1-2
CASSGGQGHTF
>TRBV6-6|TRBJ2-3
CASSYRAVGRDTDTQYF
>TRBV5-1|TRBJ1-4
CASSQETTNEKLFF
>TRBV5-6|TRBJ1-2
CASSLWDGSYGYTF
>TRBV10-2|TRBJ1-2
CASSSDRIYGYTF
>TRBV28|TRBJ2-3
CASSLLAGDSTQYF
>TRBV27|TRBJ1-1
CASSTIPTGVTEAFF
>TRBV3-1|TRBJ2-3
CASSQVSGSPRDTQYF
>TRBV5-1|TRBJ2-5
CASSWDSSYQETQYF
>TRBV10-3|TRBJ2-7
CAISESGQDGEQYF
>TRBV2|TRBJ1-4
CASSEGPASEKLFF
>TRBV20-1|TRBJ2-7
CSATGTHYEQYF
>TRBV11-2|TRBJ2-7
CASSLDLKGFAYEQYF
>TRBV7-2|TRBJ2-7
CASSFSGRPNPYEQYF
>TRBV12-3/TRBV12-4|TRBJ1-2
CATSGNNYGYTF
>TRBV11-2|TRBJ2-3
CASSQGLAGGGTDTQYF
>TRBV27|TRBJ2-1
CASSFSSGRAPHNEQFF
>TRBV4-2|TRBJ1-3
CASSQTKQGSGNTIYF
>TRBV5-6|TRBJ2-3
CASSKPGLADWKDTQYF
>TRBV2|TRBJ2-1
CASRDRTGRRTLNEQFF
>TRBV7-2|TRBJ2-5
CASSLVRDRQETQYF
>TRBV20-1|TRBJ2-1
CSTQREGNEQFF
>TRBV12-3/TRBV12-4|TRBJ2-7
CASSLMDASYEQYF
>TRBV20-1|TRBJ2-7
CSARNPARGPYEQYF
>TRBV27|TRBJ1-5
CASNPTDSNQPQHF
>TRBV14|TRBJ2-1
CASSQDGFNVYNEQFF